This TCR beta chain came from a study of T cells after yellow fever vaccination. On this clonotype: Its target is unknown.

5'RACE template switching generated TCR cDNA, adding a universal primer site and UMIs. TCRdb redid the calling of the 5' RACE reads with MiXCR, one entry per CDR3 protein. This table holds about 320,000 distinct CDR3 sequences, around 10% found once. Overall study findings and caveats: Few clonotypes appeared in both CD4 and CD8 compartments.

The sample in question was CD4+ T cells sorted from PBMCs, obtained 45 days after the yellow fever booster vaccination. The source of this sequence is a man younger than 35 who received the YFV17D yellow fever vaccine.

This CDR3 reads CASSADFGYQETQYF. CDR3 sequence (DNA): TGTGCCAGCAGCGCGGATTTCGGCTATCAAGAGACCCAGTACTTC. This chain connects TRBV7-9 to TRBJ2-5; D not certain. CDR1 and CDR2 (germline): SEHNR, FQNEAQ (reference sequence). V lost 5 bases and J lost 2, with 15 bases in between. This CDR3 is 15 amino acids long.